The clone carrying this T cell receptor beta chain was counted once. The CDR3 sequence is 16 residues long. Trimming took 0 bases from V and 4 from J; bases not matched to a gene: 8. Germline CDR1 and CDR2: SGHDT and YYEEEE. These data are taken from a study of CD4 T cells in relation to SARS-CoV-2 and coronaviruses. The wider study: Crossreactive spike epitopes shared across donors were mapped to their HLA restriction.

TCRdb's copy holds only in-frame clones and misses some; the assay was immunoSEQ multiplex PCR. The sample yields 58,000 or so clones, under 95% seen once. This rearrangement joins TRBV5-6 to TRBJ2-7, with 9 bases identical to TRBD2. The sequence was obtained from an adult with COVID-19. Sequences were obtained from naive CD4+ T cells from PBMCs. The subset: naive CD4+ T cells isolated by negative enrichment. The CDR3 DNA reads as TGTGCCAGCAGCTTGGAGGGAGCGGGAGGCGAATACGAGCAGTACTTC. Translation: CASSLEGAGGEYEQYF.